This TCR beta chain came from a study of T-cell reconstitution after alpha-beta-depleted transplantation in children. This CDR3 spans 14 amino acids. V was pared by 3 bases and J by 9 bases, with 5 bases of the junction left unmatched. This clonotype was picked up many times. Preparation of the TCRbeta library was carried out with unique molecular identifiers. TCRdb fed the PCR reads into MiXCR, producing one record per CDR3 protein. Among hundreds of thousands of distinct CDR3 sequences listed, 16% were seen once. The chain couples TRBV12-3 or TRBV12-4 to TRBJ1-6, with 7 bases matching TRBD1. Sequencing was performed on PBMCs from the stem cell graft donor, taken from the stem cell graft. This receptor was obtained from a human donor who donated a stem cell graft to a child with acute myeloid leukemia. CDR3 protein: CASSFTGDGSPLHF. In DNA form, the CDR3 reads TGTGCCAGCAGTTTTACAGGGGACGGTTCACCCCTCCACTTT.